These 25 T cell receptor beta chains came from one sample sequenced in a study of control samples from healthy donors and cancer patients. Sequencing used immunoSEQ multiplex PCR; TCRdb keeps in-frame clones, though not all of them. Altogether under 80,000 clones are present, 75% to 90% being singletons, with the ten largest covering over 25%. The sample taken for sequencing was blood. The receptors here all came from a man aged 45-65 years in good health.

This chain uses TRBV25-1 with TRBJ1-5; no firm D call. Between the trimmed V and J ends, which lost 3 bases and 7 bases, there was a span of 19 bases. The CDR3 contains 16 residues. CDR1 is MGHDK and CDR2 is SYGVNS in the germline V gene. The CDR3 loop is CASSDRPSNSRQPQHF. DNA of the CDR3: TGTGCCAGCAGTGATCGGCCGTCCAATAGCAGGCAGCCCCAGCATTTT.

The V call is TRBV18, the J call TRBJ2-1; D uncertain. Germline V gene sequence: CDR1 KGHSH, CDR2 LQKENI. The CDR3 spans 12 residues. V was clipped by 6 bases and J by 5 bases, with 8 bases between them. The DNA for the CDR3 is TGTGCCAGCTCGTACGGAAACAATGAGCAGTTCTTC. Protein: CASSYGNNEQFF.

The chain has TRBV12-3 or TRBV12-4 and TRBJ2-1; TRBD2 agrees at 11 bases. Unmatched junction bases numbered 6, after V lost 8 bases and J lost 9 bases. This CDR3 has 13 residues. CDR3 sequence: CASRGTSGSEQFF. CDR3 in DNA: TGTGCCAGCCGCGGGACTAGCGGAAGTGAGCAGTTCTTC.

This clone was seen only a few times. The junction and the germline gene differ at one end; a read error may be behind it. The V and J genes are TRBV3-1 (or the pseudogene TRBV3-2) and TRBJ2-1, with 9 bases aligning to TRBD2. The CDR3 extends over 13 amino acids. The germline V gene has CDR1 LGHDT and CDR2 YNNKEL (reference sequence). The CDR3 nucleotides read TGTGCCAGCAGCCAGACCCCCAGCGGGGGGTTTCTCTTC. This encodes CASSQTPSGGFLF.

V and J are TRBV19 and TRBJ1-1, with D possibly TRBD1 on 5 matching bases. Germline V gives CDR1 LNHDA, CDR2 SQIVND (reference sequence). The CDR3 is made up of 15 amino acids. Trimming took off 1 base at V and 2 bases at J, with 11 bases between the two ends. The CDR3 spells CASSIAAQGNTEAFF. CDR3 DNA: TGTGCCAGTAGTATAGCCGCTCAGGGAAACACTGAAGCTTTCTTT.

The chain carries TRBV30 and TRBJ1-6; possibly TRBD1 for D (6 bases). The CDR3 contains 13 residues. Germline loops: CDR1 GTSNPN, CDR2 SVGIG (reference sequence). V shed 5 bases and J shed 5 bases, with 10 bases lying between them. CDR3 in DNA: TGTGCCTGGGCCACAGGGAATAATTCACCCCTCCACTTT. Translation: CAWATGNNSPLHF.

This clone has just a few counts. The chain combines TRBV7-2 with TRBJ1-2, with a possible D match to TRBD1 (6 bases). V was clipped by 7 bases and J by 6 bases, with 21 bases between them. Germline assignment: CDR1 SGHTA and CDR2 FQGNSA. The CDR3 is 15 residues long. CDR3 sequence: CASIRPGQNWDGYTF. In nucleotides, the CDR3 is TGTGCCAGCATACGTCCGGGACAAAATTGGGATGGCTACACCTTC.

The rearrangement joins TRBV28 to TRBJ2-5, with TRBD2 identical over 8 bases. With 3 bases clipped from V and 2 bases from J, the junction kept 8 bases outside the gene matches. The CDR3 has 16 amino acids. Germline CDR1 reads MDHEN; CDR2 reads SYDVKM. CDR3 bases: TGTGCCAGCAGTTTCCCGTTGACTAGCGAGCAAGAGACCCAGTACTTC. Amino acids: CASSFPLTSEQETQYF.

This clone was picked up a small number of times. The V gene is TRBV2, the J gene TRBJ1-2, with 11 nucleotides matching TRBD1. V lost 9 bases and J lost 7; bases outside the gene matches: 16. Per germline, CDR1 SNHLY and CDR2 FYNNEI. This CDR3 has 16 amino acids. CDR3 loop: CASSGTGGSKDTGYTF. The CDR3 DNA sequence: TGTGCCAGTTCTGGGACAGGGGGAAGTAAAGACACTGGCTACACCTTC.

The chain combines TRBV6-2 or TRBV6-3 with TRBJ2-7; TRBD2 agrees at 10 bases. V lost 4 bases and J lost 6; bases outside the gene matches: 6. Per the germline V gene, CDR1 is MNHEY and CDR2 is SVGEGT. CDR3 length equals 14 residues. The CDR3 DNA reads TGTGCCAGCAGTTTGGCTAGCGGGAGAACCGAGCAGTACTTC. Protein product: CASSLASGRTEQYF.

V is TRBV7-2 and J is TRBJ1-6; D gene uncertain. Germline values: CDR1 SGHTA, CDR2 FQGNSA. Trimming took 2 bases from V and 7 from J, leaving 12 bases between them. The CDR3 has 15 residues. CDR3 nucleotides: TGTGCCAGCAGCTTATCATGGGGAAGAAATTCACCCCTCCACTTT. Amino acids: CASSLSWGRNSPLHF.

V and J are TRBV6-2 or TRBV6-3 and TRBJ2-7, with D possibly being TRBD1 (5 bases). Trimming took off 6 bases at V and 0 bases at J, with 12 bases between the two ends. The CDR3 spans 14 residues. Germline CDR1 reads MNHEY; CDR2 reads SVGEGT. In DNA, the CDR3 is TGTGCCAGCAGCAGTCCAGGACACTCCTACGAGCAGTACTTC. This encodes CASSSPGHSYEQYF.

The rearrangement links TRBV4-3 to TRBJ2-7; D is unclear. V lost 0 bases and J 7 bases, leaving 7 bases between the germline ends. Germline lookup yields CDR1 LGHNA and CDR2 YSLEER. The CDR3 consists of 12 residues. The DNA for the CDR3 is TGCGCCAGCAGCCAAGATCAAGCGGAGCAGTACTTC. It codes for CASSQDQAEQYF.

The genes are TRBV25-1 and TRBJ2-5; a possible D gene is TRBD1 (5 bases). The V and J ends lost 5 bases and 2 bases respectively, with 18 bases between them. This CDR3 is 16 amino acids long. The V gene's germline CDR1 is MGHDK and CDR2 SYGVNS. The chain's CDR3 is CASSQRGQPEQETQYF. Here the CDR3 DNA reads TGTGCCAGCAGTCAAAGGGGTCAGCCGGAACAAGAGACCCAGTACTTC.

This chain links TRBV6-2 or TRBV6-3 with TRBJ2-1; TRBD2 might be the D (5 bases). CDR1 MNHEY and CDR2 SVGEGT come from the germline V gene. CDR3 size: 15 residues. V was trimmed by 1 base and J by 8 bases, leaving 15 bases between them. CDR3 residues: CASSYLARERDEQFF. CDR3 sequence (DNA): TGTGCCAGCAGTTACTTAGCGAGGGAGAGGGATGAGCAGTTCTTC.

The chain couples TRBV12-3 or TRBV12-4 to TRBJ1-1, with D uncertain. This CDR3 spans 13 amino acids. Trimming removed 3 bases from V and 4 bases from J, with 9 bases in between. CDR3 sequence: CASSFSGSTEAFF. CDR3 coding DNA: TGTGCCAGCAGTTTTAGCGGGTCCACTGAAGCTTTCTTT.

The chain uses TRBV14 and TRBJ1-1; tentative D call: TRBD1 (6 bases). The germline V and J ends were trimmed by 4 bases and 11 bases, with 14 bases remaining between them. CDR1 is SGHDN, CDR2 FVKESK, per germline. The CDR3 is 12 amino acids. The CDR3 spells CASSPTGMGAFF. CDR3 bases: TGTGCCAGCAGCCCCACAGGGATGGGGGCTTTCTTT.

The chain carries TRBV9 and TRBJ2-7, with 13 bases aligning to TRBD2. V lost 0 bases, J lost 5 bases, and 17 bases stayed unmatched. Germline V gene data show CDR1 as SGDLS and CDR2 as YYNGEE. This CDR3 is built from 20 residues. The chain's CDR3 is CASSVEGGMGLAGRWNEQYF. The CDR3, as DNA: TGTGCCAGCAGCGTAGAGGGGGGTATGGGACTAGCGGGAAGATGGAACGAGCAGTACTTC.

This chain links TRBV24-1 with TRBJ2-4; no clear D. This CDR3 region has 13 residues. The germline CDR1 and CDR2 sequences are KGHDR and SFDVKD. V was cut by 1 base and J by 6 bases, with 6 bases left in between. CDR3 sequence reads: CATSDLHRNIQYF. CDR3 coding DNA: TGTGCCACCAGTGATTTACACAGAAACATTCAGTACTTC.

The genes are TRBV27 and TRBJ2-1; 7 bases agree with TRBD1. This CDR3 has 14 amino acids. V lost 3 bases and J lost 4; bases outside the gene matches: 3. Germline V gene sequence: CDR1 MNHEY, CDR2 SMNVEV (reference sequence). Here the CDR3 reads CASSLWDSYNEQFF. CDR3 coding DNA: TGTGCCAGCAGTTTGTGGGACAGTTACAATGAGCAGTTCTTC.

The chain has TRBV27 and TRBJ1-1; no firm D call. Germline CDR1 reads MNHEY; CDR2 reads SMNVEV (reference sequence). Trimming left V 4 bases short and J 4 bases short, with 4 bases between. CDR3 length equals 11 residues. CDR3 region: CASSSSTEAFF. In DNA, the CDR3 is TGTGCCAGCAGTTCGAGCACTGAAGCTTTCTTT.

The rearrangement uses TRBV24-1 and TRBJ1-1, with D tentatively TRBD1 (5 bases). The CDR3 is made up of 16 amino acids. The V gene lost 3 bases and the J gene lost 1 base, with 14 bases spanning the gap. Germline loops: CDR1 KGHDR, CDR2 SFDVKD. The CDR3 bases are TGTGCCACCAGTGATACCCCAGGGCGATCGAACACTGAAGCTTTCTTT. Translation gives CATSDTPGRSNTEAFF.

The chain carries TRBV6-2 or TRBV6-3 and TRBJ1-1; TRBD1 might be the D (5 bases). Germline CDR1 is MNHEY and CDR2 is SVGEGT. V lost 2 bases to trimming and J lost 7 bases, with 14 bases between them. This CDR3 region has 14 residues. CDR3 sequence: CASSYVGQRLEAFF. CDR3 sequence (DNA): TGTGCCAGCAGTTACGTAGGACAACGTCTTGAAGCTTTCTTT.

The rearrangement joins TRBV7-2 to TRBJ2-3; 11 bases line up with TRBD2. The ends lost 5 bases at V and 1 base at J; junction bases unmatched: 5. This CDR3 comprises 16 residues. From germline, CDR1 is SGHTA and CDR2 FQGNSA. The CDR3 nucleotides read TGTGCCAGCAGCCACCGACTAGCGGGGCGCACAGATACGCAGTATTTT. Protein sequence: CASSHRLAGRTDTQYF.

The J gene is TRBJ2-3, the V gene TRBV4-3; D is unclear. V lost 4 bases and J 2 bases, leaving 13 bases between the germline ends. This CDR3 comprises 15 residues. Germline V gene sequence: CDR1 LGHNA, CDR2 YSLEER. In DNA, the CDR3 is TGCGCCAGCAGCCCAGAATACCCGTACACAGATACGCAGTATTTT. It yields the protein CASSPEYPYTDTQYF.